This T cell receptor beta chain was recorded in a study of OX40 agonist ivuxolimab in advanced cancers. Notes on the research overall: The costimulatory receptor OX40 (CD134) was targeted by ivuxolimab, a fully human IgG2 agonistic monoclonal antibody. Intravenous ivuxolimab was administered to patients every 2 weeks at six dose levels: 0.01, 0.1, 0.3, 1.5, 3 and 10 mg/kg. Among the approximately 54 dose-escalation patients, around 20 had hepatocellular carcinoma, 15 or so melanoma, 9 renal cell carcinoma and 9 head and neck cancer. The dose-escalation cohort was about 83% male with a mean age of about 65 years, ranging from roughly 23 to 90. Patients were allowed to have had prior anti-PD-1, anti-PD-L1 or anti-CTLA-4 therapy, and around 41% of the dose-escalation patients had previously received checkpoint inhibitors. Partial responses occurred in three dose-escalation patients, of whom one had hepatocellular carcinoma and two had cutaneous melanoma. The point of sequencing TCRbeta in the periphery was to test whether ivuxolimab changed TCR sequence diversity and drove clonal T-cell expansion. The paper covers the monotherapy dose-escalation part of the phase I ivuxolimab trial, which included N = 52 patients.

As regards this clone: Which antigen it targets is not known. The record has no base qualities; no much larger clone is one base away.

CDR3 length: 13 amino acids, cysteine to phenylalanine. The read is trimmed to its CDR3 DNA, 39 bases read in frame from base 1. The germline ends are 5 bases apart after V is trimmed by 0 bases and J by 2 bases. The CDR1 and CDR2 encoded by the germline V gene are MNHEY and SVGAGI. Genomic DNA was isolated from the sorted cells so that the TCRbeta CDR3 region could be sequenced. The immunoSEQ Assay was used for sequencing of TCRbeta CDR3 regions. As stored in TCRdb, this immuneACCESS dataset retains in-frame rearrangements with V and J assigned. A fraction of the clones does not appear; measured against another copy, unresolved V genes explain less than half of the discrepancy, and the remainder lacks a known reason. The sample profile shows about 80,000 clones; 80% to 95% of them were found once. 7% to 9.5% of the sample is taken by the ten largest. Patients with autoimmune disease history or receiving systemic immunosuppression were excluded from the trial. Peripheral blood for TCR sequencing was collected from all dose cohorts at baseline, on cycle 4 day 1, and on cycle 7 day 1. The samples were taken from a phase I, first-in-human, multicenter, open-label dose-escalation trial of ivuxolimab. The trial enrolled adults with locally advanced or metastatic head and neck squamous cell, hepatocellular, melanoma or renal cell carcinoma. Before TCR sequencing, CD4+ T cells and CD8+ T cells from peripheral blood were sorted into separate populations.

Results and caveats for the whole study, not just this receptor: Low levels of normalized T-cell clonal expansion were also shown by some nonresponding patients. Which antigens the clonally expanded peripheral T cells were specific for was not determined. In partial responders in the 0.1-3.0 mg/kg groups, normalized peripheral clonal expansion was found to be among the lowest, especially among CD8+ T cells. At doses of 0.1 to 3.0 mg/kg, clonal expansion of both CD4+ and CD8+ blood T cells was observed from baseline to week 6. After ivuxolimab, more expanded clones were found on average in CD8+ T cells than in CD4+ T cells.

Recombination connected TRBV6-5 to TRBJ2-7; the D gene assignment is ambiguous. The TCR was taken from an adult with an advanced solid tumor such as melanoma, head and neck, liver or kidney cancer. This specimen was CD4+ or CD8+ T cells sorted from blood, taken in a trial of the OX40 agonist ivuxolimab. The CDR3 loop reads CASSYSRTYEQYF. At the DNA level, the sequence is TGTGCCAGCAGTTACTCGCGCACCTACGAGCAGTACTTC.